The clone carrying this TCR beta chain was seen just once. The antigen is unknown. These data belong to a study of cytomegalovirus exposure and HLA in healthy donors. Study outcomes and limitations: In a later analysis, productive TCRs from donors in an Asian-associated ancestry cluster reportedly carried fewer N-insertions than the cohort mean. The likely origin of a cluster of highly shared sequence variants was a sequencing artifact. For most TCR beta V segments, an earlier analysis put the productive rate at about 87% or about 30% of the time. TRBV6-2, TRBV6-3 and some other V segments were unresolvable in 87-base-pair reads.

Researchers ran the PCR with 60 Vbeta and 13 Jbeta primers. Clones were sequenced by immunoSEQ multiplex PCR, and TCRdb holds only the in-frame ones, with some missing. The table has about 130,000 clones, 83% seen once. The V gene end was trimmed by 7 bases and the J gene end by 7 bases; junction bases not matched to a gene: 9. This CDR3 is 14 amino acids long. From germline, CDR1 is MDHEN and CDR2 SYDVKM. The chain uses TRBV28 and TRBJ1-5; 8 bases map to TRBD1. Sequencing input: PBMCs. This receptor was taken from a woman aged 35 to 49 in good health and CMV-seropositive. CDR3 DNA sequence: TGTGCCAGCATCCAGGGGGCGTCCCGCCAGCCCCAGCATTTT. Translating gives CASIQGASRQPQHF. Drawing the rest from reference TRBV28 and TRBJ1-5, the complete variable domain is DVKVTQSSRYLVKRTGEKVFLECVQDMDHENMFWYRQDPGLGLRLIYFSYDVKMKEKGDIPEGYSVSREKKERFSLILESASTNQTSMYLCASIQGASRQPQHFGDGTRLSIL.